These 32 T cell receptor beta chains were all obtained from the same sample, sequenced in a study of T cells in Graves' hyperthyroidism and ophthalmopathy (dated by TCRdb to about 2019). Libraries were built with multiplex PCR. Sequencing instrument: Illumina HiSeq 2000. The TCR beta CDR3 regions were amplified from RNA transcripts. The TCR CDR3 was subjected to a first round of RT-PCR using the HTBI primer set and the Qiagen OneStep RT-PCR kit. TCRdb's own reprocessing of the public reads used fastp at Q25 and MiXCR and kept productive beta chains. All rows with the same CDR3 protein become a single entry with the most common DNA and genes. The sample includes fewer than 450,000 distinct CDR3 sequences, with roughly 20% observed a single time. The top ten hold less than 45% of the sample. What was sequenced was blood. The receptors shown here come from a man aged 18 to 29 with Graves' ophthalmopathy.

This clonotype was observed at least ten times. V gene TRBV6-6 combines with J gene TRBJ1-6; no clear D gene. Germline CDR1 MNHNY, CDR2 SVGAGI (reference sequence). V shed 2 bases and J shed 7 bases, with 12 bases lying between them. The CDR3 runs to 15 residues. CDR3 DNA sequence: TGTGCCAGCAGTTACCGGGGAATAGGGAATTCACCCCTCCACTTT. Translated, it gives CASSYRGIGNSPLHF.

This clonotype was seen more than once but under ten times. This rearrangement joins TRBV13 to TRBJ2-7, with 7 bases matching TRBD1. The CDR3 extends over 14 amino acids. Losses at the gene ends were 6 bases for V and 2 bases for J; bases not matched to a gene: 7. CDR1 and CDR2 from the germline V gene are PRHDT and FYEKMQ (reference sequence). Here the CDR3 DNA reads TGTGCCAGCAGGAAGGCAGGGGGACCCTACGAGCAGTACTTC. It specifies CASRKAGGPYEQYF.

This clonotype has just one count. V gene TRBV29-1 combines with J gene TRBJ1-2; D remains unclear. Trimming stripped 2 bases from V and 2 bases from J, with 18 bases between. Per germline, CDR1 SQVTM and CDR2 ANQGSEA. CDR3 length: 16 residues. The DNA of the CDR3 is TGCAGCGTTGAACCTAGGGTTCACATCTCCAACTATGGCTACACCTTC. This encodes CSVEPRVHISNYGYTF.

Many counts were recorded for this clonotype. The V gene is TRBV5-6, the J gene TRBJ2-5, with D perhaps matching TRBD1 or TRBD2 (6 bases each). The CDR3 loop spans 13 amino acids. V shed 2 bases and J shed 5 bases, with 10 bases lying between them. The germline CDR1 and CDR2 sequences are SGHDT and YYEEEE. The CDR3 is CASSFGGLETQYF. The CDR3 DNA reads TGTGCCAGCAGCTTTGGGGGGCTGGAGACCCAGTACTTC.

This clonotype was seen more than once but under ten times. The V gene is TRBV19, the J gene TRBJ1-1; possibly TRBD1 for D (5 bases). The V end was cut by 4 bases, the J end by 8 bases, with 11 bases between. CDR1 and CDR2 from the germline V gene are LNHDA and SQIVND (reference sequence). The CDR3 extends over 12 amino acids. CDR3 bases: TGTGCCAGTAGTACTGCGGGGGGGGAAGCTTTCTTT. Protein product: CASSTAGGEAFF.

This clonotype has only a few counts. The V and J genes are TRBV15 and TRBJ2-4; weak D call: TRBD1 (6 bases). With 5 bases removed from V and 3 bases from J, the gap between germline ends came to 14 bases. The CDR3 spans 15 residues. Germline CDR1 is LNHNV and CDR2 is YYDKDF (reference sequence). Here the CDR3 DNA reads TGTGCCACCAGCCCGGGCGGACAGTACAAAAACATTCAGTACTTC. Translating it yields CATSPGGQYKNIQYF.

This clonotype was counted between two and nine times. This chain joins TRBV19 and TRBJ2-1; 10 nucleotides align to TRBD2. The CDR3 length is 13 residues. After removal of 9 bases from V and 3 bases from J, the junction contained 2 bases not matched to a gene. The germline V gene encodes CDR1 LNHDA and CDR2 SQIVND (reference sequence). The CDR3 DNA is TGTGCCAGCACTAGCGGGAACTACAATGAGCAGTTCTTC. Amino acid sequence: CASTSGNYNEQFF.

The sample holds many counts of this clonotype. This CDR3 is CASSFSPGSNNEQFF. The CDR3 region has the DNA TGCGCCAGCAGCTTCTCGCCGGGGAGCAACAATGAGCAGTTCTTC. The chain couples TRBV5-1 to TRBJ2-1; D might be TRBD2 (5 bases). This CDR3 region has 15 residues. Germline V gives CDR1 SGHRS, CDR2 YFSETQ. Trimming took off 2 bases at V and 5 bases at J, with 14 bases between the two ends.

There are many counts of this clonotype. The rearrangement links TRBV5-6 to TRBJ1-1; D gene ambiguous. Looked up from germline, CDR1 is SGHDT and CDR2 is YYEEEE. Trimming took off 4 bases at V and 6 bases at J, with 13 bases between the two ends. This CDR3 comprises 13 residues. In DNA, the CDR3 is TGTGCCAGCAGCGAACAACCCGGATCTGAAGCTTTCTTT. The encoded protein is CASSEQPGSEAFF.

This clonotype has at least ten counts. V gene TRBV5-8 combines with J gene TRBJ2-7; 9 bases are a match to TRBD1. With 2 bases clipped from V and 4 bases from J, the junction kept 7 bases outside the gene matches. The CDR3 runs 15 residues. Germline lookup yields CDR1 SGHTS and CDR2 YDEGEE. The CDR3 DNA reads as TGTGCCAGCAGCTTAGGGGACAGGGAGATGTACGAGCAGTACTTC. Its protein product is CASSLGDREMYEQYF.

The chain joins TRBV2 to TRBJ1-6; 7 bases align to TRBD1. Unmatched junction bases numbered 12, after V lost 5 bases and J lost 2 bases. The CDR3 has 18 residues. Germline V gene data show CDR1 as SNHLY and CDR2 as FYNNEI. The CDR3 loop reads CASSSEGAGATYNSPLHF. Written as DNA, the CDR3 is TGTGCCAGCAGTAGTGAGGGGGCAGGGGCCACCTATAATTCACCCCTCCACTTT.

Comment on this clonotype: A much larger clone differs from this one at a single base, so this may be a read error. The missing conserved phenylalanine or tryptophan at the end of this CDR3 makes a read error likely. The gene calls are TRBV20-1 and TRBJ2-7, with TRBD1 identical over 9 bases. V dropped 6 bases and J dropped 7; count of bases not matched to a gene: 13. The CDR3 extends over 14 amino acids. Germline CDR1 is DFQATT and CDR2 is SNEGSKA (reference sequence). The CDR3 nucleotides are TGCAGTGCCCCGAGGGAGGGACAGGGCTTGGAGCAGTACCTC. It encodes CSAPREGQGLEQYL.

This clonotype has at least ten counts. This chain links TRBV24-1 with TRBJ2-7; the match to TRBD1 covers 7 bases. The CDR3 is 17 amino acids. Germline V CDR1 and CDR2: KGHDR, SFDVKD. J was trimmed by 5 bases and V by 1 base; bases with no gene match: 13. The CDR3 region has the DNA TGTGCCACCAGTGATTTTGCCGGGACAGAAGACGTCCACGAGCAGTACTTC. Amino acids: CATSDFAGTEDVHEQYF.

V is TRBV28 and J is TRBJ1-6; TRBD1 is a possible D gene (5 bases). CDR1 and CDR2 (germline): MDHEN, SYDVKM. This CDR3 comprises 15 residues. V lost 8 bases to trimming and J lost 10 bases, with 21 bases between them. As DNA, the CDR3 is TGTGCCAGCGAAATAACGGGAGGGGCAGGGTCACCCCTCCACTTT. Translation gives CASEITGGAGSPLHF. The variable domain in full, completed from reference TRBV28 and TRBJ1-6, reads DVKVTQSSRYLVKRTGEKVFLECVQDMDHENMFWYRQDPGLGLRLIYFSYDVKMKEKGDIPEGYSVSREKKERFSLILESASTNQTSMYLCASEITGGAGSPLHFGNGTRLTVT.

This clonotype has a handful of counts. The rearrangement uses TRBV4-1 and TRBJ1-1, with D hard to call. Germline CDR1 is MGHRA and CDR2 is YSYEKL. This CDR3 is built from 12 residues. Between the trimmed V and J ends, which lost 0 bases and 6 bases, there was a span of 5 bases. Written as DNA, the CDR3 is TGCGCCAGCAGCCAAGAAGGAGCTGAAGCTTTCTTT. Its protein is CASSQEGAEAFF.

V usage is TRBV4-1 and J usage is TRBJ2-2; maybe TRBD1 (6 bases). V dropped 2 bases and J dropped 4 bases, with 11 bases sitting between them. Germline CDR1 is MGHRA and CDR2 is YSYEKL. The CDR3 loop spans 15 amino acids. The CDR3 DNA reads TGCGCCAGCAGCCAACCTCAGGGGCGCACCGGGGAGCTGTTTTTT. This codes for CASSQPQGRTGELFF.

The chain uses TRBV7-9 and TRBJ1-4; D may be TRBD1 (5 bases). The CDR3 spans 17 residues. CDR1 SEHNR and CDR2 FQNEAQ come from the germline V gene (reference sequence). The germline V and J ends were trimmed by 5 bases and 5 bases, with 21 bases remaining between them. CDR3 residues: CASSVSRTRGKNEKLFF. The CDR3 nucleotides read TGTGCCAGCAGCGTCAGCCGGACGCGGGGGAAGAATGAAAAACTGTTTTTT.

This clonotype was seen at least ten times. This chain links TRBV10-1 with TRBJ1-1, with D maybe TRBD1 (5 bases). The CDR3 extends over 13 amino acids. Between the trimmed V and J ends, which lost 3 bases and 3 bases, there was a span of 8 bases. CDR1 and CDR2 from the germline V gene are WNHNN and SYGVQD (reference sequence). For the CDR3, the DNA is TGCGCCAGCAGTGACAGGGAAGACACTGAAGCTTTCTTT. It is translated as CASSDREDTEAFF.

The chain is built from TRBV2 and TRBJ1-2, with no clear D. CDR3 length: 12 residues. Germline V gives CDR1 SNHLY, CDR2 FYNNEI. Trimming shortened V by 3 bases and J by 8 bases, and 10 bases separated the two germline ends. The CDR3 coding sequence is TGTGCCAGCAGTGAGAAGGGAAGGGGCTACACCTTC. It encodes CASSEKGRGYTF.

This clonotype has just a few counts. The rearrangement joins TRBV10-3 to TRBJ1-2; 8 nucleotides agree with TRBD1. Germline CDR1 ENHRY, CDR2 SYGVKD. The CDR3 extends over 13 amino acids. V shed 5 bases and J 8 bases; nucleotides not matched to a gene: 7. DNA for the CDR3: TGTGCCATCAGTCTAACGACAGGGGAGGGCTACACCTTC. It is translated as CAISLTTGEGYTF.

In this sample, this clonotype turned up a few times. CDR3 in DNA: TGTGCCATCAGTGATCACCAGACAGAAAAACTGTTTTTT. It encodes CAISDHQTEKLFF. The V and J genes are TRBV10-3 and TRBJ1-4; D not resolved. CDR3 length: 13 residues. V lost 3 bases, J lost 8 bases, and 10 bases lay in between. Germline V gene data show CDR1 as ENHRY and CDR2 as SYGVKD.

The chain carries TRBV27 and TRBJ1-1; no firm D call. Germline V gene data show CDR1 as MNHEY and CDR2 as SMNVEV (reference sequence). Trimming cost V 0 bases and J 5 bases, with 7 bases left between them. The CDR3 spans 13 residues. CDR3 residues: CASSLSRETEAFF. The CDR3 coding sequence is TGTGCCAGCAGTTTATCGCGGGAAACTGAAGCTTTCTTT.

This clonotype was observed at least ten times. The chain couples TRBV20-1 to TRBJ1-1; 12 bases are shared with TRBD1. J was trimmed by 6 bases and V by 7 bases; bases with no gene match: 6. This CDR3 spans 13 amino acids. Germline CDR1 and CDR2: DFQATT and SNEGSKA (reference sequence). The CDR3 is CSGGTGGLAEAFF. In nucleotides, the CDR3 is TGCAGTGGCGGGACAGGGGGCCTCGCTGAAGCTTTCTTT.

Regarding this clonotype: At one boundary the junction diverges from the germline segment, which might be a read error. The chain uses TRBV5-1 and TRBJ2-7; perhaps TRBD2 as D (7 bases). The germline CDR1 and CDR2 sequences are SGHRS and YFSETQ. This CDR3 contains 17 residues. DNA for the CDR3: TGTGCCAGCAGCTTAGGCCTGGTCGGGGGGCGGGCCTACGGGCAGTACTTC. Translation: CASSLGLVGGRAYGQYF.

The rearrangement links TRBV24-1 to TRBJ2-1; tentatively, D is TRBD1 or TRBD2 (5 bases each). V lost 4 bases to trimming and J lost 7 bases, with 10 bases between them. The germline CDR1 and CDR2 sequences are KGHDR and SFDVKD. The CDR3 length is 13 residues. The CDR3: CATSDSGPNEQFF. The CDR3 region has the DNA TGTGCCACCAGTGACTCGGGACCGAATGAGCAGTTCTTC.

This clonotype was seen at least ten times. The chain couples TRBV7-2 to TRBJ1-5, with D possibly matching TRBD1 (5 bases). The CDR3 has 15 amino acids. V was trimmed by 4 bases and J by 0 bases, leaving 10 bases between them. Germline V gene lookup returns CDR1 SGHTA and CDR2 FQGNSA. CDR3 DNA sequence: TGTGCCAGCAGCTCAGGGCCCTATAGCAATCAGCCCCAGCATTTT. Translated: CASSSGPYSNQPQHF.

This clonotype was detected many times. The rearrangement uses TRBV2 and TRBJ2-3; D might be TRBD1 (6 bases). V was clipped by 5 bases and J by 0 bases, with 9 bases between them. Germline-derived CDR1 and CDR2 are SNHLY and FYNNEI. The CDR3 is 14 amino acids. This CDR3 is CASSRDKSTDTQYF. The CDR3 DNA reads TGTGCCAGCAGTCGGGACAAGAGCACAGATACGCAGTATTTT.

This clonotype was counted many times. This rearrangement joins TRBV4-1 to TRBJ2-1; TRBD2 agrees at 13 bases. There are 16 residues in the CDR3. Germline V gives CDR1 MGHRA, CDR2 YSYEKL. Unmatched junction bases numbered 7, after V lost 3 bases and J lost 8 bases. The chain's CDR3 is CASSHSTSGGADEQFF. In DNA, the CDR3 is TGCGCCAGCAGCCACTCAACTAGCGGGGGGGCCGATGAGCAGTTCTTC.

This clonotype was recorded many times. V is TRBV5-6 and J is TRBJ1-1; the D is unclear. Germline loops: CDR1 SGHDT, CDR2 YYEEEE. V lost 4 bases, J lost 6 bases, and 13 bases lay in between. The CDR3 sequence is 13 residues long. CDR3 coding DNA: TGTGCCAGCAGCCGAACAGCTCTGGCTGAAGCTTTCTTT. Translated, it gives CASSRTALAEAFF.

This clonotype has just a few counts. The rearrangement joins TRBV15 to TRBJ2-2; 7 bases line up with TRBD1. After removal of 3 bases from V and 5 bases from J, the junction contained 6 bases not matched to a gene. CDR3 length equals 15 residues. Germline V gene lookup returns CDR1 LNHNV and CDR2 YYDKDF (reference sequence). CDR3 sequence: CATSSPDRDTGELFF. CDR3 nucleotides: TGTGCCACCAGCAGTCCCGACAGGGATACCGGGGAGCTGTTTTTT.

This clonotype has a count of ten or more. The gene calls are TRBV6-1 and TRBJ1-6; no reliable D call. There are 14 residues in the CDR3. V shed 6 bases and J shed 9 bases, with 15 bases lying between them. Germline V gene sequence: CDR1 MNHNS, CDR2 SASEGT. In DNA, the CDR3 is TGTGCCAGCAGCGGACCATCGGGTGCTTCACCCCTCCACTTT. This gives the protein CASSGPSGASPLHF.

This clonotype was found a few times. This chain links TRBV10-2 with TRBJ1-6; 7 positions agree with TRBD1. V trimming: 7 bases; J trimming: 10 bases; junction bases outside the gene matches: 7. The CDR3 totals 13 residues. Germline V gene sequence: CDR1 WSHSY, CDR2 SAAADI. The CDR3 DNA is TGCGCCAGCACACAGGGGATGAACTCACCCCTCCACTTT. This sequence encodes CASTQGMNSPLHF.